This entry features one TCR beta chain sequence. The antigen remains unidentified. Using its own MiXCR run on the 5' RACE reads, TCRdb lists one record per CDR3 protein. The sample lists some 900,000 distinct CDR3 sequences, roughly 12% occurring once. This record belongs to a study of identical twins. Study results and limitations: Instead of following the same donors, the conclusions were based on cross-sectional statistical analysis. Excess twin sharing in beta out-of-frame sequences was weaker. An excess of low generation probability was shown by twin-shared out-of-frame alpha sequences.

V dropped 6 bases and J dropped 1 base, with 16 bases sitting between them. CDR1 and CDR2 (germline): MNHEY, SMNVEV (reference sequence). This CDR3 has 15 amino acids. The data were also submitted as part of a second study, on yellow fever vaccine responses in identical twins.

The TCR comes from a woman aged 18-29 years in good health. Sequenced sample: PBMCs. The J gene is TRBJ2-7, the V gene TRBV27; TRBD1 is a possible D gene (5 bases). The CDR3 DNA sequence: TGTGCCAGCAGCCGTAGGGGTGTAGAGTCCTACGAGCAGTACTTC. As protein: CASSRRGVESYEQYF.